The clone carrying this TCR beta chain turned up a few times. Its antigen is not identified. The record originates from a study of T cells after yellow fever vaccination. General study points: There was a small share of clonotypes that showed up in both the CD4 and CD8 compartments. A large majority of primary-vaccination clones showed up again after the booster (roughly 96% CD4, 88% CD8).

With 4 bases clipped from V and 4 bases from J, the junction kept 8 bases outside the gene matches. The CDR3 runs 16 residues. The germline CDR1 and CDR2 sequences are SGHRS and YFSETQ. TCR cDNA, made by 5'RACE template switching, carried an added universal primer site and UMIs. TCRdb reprocessed the 5' RACE reads via MiXCR and lists one record per CDR3 protein. This table holds about 320,000 distinct CDR3 sequences, around 4.5% found once. V is TRBV5-1 and J is TRBJ2-3; 11 bases agree with TRBD1. The input for sequencing was PBMCs, taken 15 days after the yellow fever booster vaccination. This sequence originates from a man younger than 35 who received the YFV17D yellow fever vaccine. CDR3 sequence (DNA): TGCGCCAGCAGCCCCTGGACAGGGGGCGCATCAGATACGCAGTATTTT. Residues: CASSPWTGGASDTQYF.